One and the same sample provided the 8 T cell receptor beta chains below, sequenced in a study of blood T cell repertoires in COVID-19. The repertoire was sequenced with immunoSEQ multiplex PCR; TCRdb's copy has only in-frame clones and lacks some. The table lists approximately 70,000 clones, 88% of them singletons. The material sequenced was peripheral blood. These receptors were collected from a human donor in a cohort sampled during active COVID-19.

This chain connects TRBV5-1 to TRBJ2-5; 10 bases fit TRBD2. The CDR3 consists of 18 residues. Germline loops: CDR1 SGHRS, CDR2 YFSETQ. The V and J ends lost 4 bases and 2 bases, in that order; junction bases with no gene match: 14. The CDR3 sequence is CASSPRPGSGRTQETQYF. The CDR3 region has the DNA TGCGCCAGCAGCCCCAGACCCGGTAGCGGGAGGACTCAAGAGACCCAGTACTTC.

The genes are TRBV29-1 and TRBJ1-5, with D possibly TRBD1 on 6 matching bases. The CDR3 is 13 amino acids. V dropped 1 base and J dropped 11 bases, with 15 bases sitting between them. Germline V CDR1 and CDR2: SQVTM, ANQGSEA. CDR3 residues: CSVEVGIDRSQHF. As DNA, the CDR3 is TGCAGCGTTGAAGTGGGAATAGACAGGTCCCAGCATTTT.

CDR3 in amino acids: CASSFNRESGYTF. The DNA for the CDR3 is TGTGCCAGCAGCTTTAACAGGGAGAGCGGCTACACCTTC. The chain has TRBV11-3 and TRBJ1-2; D is perhaps TRBD1 (6 bases). The CDR3 contains 13 residues. The ends were cut back, 3 bases at V and 8 bases at J, with 13 bases in the middle. Germline CDR1 and CDR2: SGHNT and YENEEA.

CDR3 bases: TGTGCCAGCAGCCCCGGGACAGGGCGTGAAAAACTGTTTTTT. This encodes CASSPGTGREKLFF. The rearrangement links TRBV9 to TRBJ1-4; 9 positions agree with TRBD1. Trimming at V came to 4 bases and at J to 7 bases, leaving 5 bases not matched to a gene. The CDR3 contains 14 residues. Germline-derived CDR1 and CDR2 are SGDLS and YYNGEE.

The chain has TRBV5-5 and TRBJ2-4, with D possibly TRBD2 on 5 matching bases. CDR1 is SGHKS, CDR2 YYEKEE, per germline (reference sequence). The length of the CDR3 is 16 residues. Deletions cut 4 bases from V and 1 base from J, with 15 bases between. The CDR3 DNA reads TGTGCCAGCAGCCCTACGACCGGGAATGCCAAAAACATTCAGTACTTC. Residues: CASSPTTGNAKNIQYF.

The chain combines TRBV7-2 with TRBJ2-3, with 14 nucleotides matching TRBD2. In germline, CDR1 is SGHTA, CDR2 FQGNSA. Germline trimming cut 4 bases from V and 2 bases from J; bases unmatched to any gene: 2. The CDR3 runs 16 residues. CDR3 nucleotide sequence: TGTGCCAGCAGCTCGGGACTAGCGGGAGTCACAGATACGCAGTATTTT. Its translation is CASSSGLAGVTDTQYF. Full variable domain (remainder filled in from reference TRBV7-2 and TRBJ2-3): GAGVSQSPSNKVTEKGKDVELRCDPISGHTALYWYRQSLGQGLEFLIYFQGNSAPDKSGLPSDRFSAERTGGSVSTLTIQRTQQEDSAVYLCASSSGLAGVTDTQYFGPGTRLTVL.

The chain recombines TRBV29-1 with TRBJ2-7, with TRBD2 identical over 11 bases. The CDR3 consists of 15 residues. Germline trimming cut 4 bases from V and 2 bases from J; bases unmatched to any gene: 7. CDR1 and CDR2 from the germline V gene are SQVTM and ANQGSEA. CDR3 loop: CSVGSPSGRPYEQYF. CDR3 sequence (DNA): TGCAGCGTTGGGTCACCTAGCGGGAGGCCCTACGAGCAGTACTTC.

The rearrangement joins TRBV27 to TRBJ1-5; 8 bases align to TRBD1. Germline values: CDR1 MNHEY, CDR2 SMNVEV (reference sequence). The CDR3 length is 15 residues. J lost 5 bases, V lost 6 bases, and 9 bases had no gene match. CDR3 loop: CASSRGQGADQPQHF. In DNA form, the CDR3 reads TGTGCCAGCAGCCGCGGACAGGGAGCGGATCAGCCCCAGCATTTT.